This TCR beta chain appears in the sequencing data of a study of immune characterization of retroperitoneal liposarcoma. TCRdb re-called the PCR reads through MiXCR, storing one row per CDR3 protein. The data hold 11,000 or so distinct CDR3 sequences, with approximately 24% observed a single time. J was trimmed by 2 bases and V by 5 bases; bases with no gene match: 5. This CDR3 comprises 14 residues. This clonotype was observed many times. Material for sequencing was blood. This sequence was found in a female donor with retroperitoneal liposarcoma. The gene calls are TRBV12-3 or TRBV12-4 and TRBJ2-5; TRBD1 matches 7 bases. The CDR3 reads CASSLRDRQETQYF. In DNA, the CDR3 is TGTGCCAGCAGTCTTAGGGACAGACAAGAGACCCAGTACTTC.